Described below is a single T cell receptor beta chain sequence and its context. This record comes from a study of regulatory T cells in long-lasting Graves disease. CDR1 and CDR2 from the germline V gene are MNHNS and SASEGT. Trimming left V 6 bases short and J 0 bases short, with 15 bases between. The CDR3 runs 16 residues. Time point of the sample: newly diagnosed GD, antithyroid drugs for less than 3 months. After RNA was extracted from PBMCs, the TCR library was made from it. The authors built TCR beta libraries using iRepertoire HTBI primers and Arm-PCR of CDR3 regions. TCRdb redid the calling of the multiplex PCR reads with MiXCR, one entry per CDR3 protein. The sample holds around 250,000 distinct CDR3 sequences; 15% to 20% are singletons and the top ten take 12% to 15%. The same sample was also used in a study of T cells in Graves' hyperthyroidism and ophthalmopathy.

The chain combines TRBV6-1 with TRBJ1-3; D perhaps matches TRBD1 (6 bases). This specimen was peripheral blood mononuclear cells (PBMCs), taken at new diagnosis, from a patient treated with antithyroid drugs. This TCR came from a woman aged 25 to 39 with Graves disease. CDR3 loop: CASSPDRRSSGNTIYF. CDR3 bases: TGTGCCAGCAGCCCCGACAGGCGCAGCTCTGGAAACACCATATATTTT.